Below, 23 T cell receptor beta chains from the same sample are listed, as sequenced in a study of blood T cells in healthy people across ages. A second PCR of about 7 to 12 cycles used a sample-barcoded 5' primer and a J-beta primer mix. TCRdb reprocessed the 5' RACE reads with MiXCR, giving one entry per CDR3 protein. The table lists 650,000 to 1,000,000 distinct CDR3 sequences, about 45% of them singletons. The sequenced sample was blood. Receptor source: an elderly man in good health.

The CDR3 region has the DNA TGTGCCAGCAGCCCCCCGCTTAGGGGGACAGATACGCAGTATTTT. Protein: CASSPPLRGTDTQYF. The J gene is TRBJ2-3, the V gene TRBV7-9; D may be TRBD1 (6 bases). From germline, CDR1 is SEHNR and CDR2 FQNEAQ (reference sequence). V lost 5 bases to trimming and J lost 3 bases, with 15 bases between them. The CDR3 is 15 amino acids. Drawing the rest from reference TRBV7-9 and TRBJ2-3, the complete variable domain is DTGVSQNPRHKITKRGQNVTFRCDPISEHNRLYWYRQTLGQGPEFLTYFQNEAQLEKSRLLSDRFSAERPKGSFSTLEIQRTEQGDSAMYLCASSPPLRGTDTQYFGPGTRLTVL.

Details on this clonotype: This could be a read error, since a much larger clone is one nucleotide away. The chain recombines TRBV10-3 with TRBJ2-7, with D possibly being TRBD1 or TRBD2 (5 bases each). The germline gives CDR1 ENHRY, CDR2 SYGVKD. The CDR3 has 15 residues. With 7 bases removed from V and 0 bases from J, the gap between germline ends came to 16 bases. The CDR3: CAITEGQRSSYEQYF. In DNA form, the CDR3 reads TGTGCCATCACCGAGGGGCAGAGAAGCTCCTACGAGCAGTACTTC.

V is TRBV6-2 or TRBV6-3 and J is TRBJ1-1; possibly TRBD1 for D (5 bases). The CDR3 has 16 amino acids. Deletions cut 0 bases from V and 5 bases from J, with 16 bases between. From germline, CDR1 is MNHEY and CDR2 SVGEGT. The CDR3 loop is CASSYSFGGEGTEAFF. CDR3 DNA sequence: TGTGCCAGCAGTTACTCGTTCGGGGGAGAGGGTACTGAAGCTTTCTTT.

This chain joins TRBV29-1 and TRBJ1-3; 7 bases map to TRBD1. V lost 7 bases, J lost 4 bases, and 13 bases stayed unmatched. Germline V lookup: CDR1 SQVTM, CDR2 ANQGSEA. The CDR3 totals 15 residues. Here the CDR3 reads CSAQPTGVGGNTIYF. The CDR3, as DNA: TGCAGCGCCCAACCTACAGGGGTCGGAGGAAACACCATATATTTT.

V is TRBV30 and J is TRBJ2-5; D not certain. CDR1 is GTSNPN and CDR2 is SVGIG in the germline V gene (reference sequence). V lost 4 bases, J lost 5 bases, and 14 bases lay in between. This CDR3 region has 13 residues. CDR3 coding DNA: TGTGCCTGGACTGCTTCCGCTGGGGAGACCCAGTACTTC. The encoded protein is CAWTASAGETQYF.

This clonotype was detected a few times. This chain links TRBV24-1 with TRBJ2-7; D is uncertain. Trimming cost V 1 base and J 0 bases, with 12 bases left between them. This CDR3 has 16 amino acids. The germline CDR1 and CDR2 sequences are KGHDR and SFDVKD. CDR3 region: CATSDLNRIYSYEQYF. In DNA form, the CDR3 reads TGTGCCACCAGTGATTTAAACAGAATTTACTCCTACGAGCAGTACTTC.

The CDR3 DNA is TGCGCCAGCAGCTTGGATACTAAGCGAACCGGGGAGCTGTTTTTT. It yields the protein CASSLDTKRTGELFF. V usage is TRBV5-1 and J usage is TRBJ2-2; D is undetermined. CDR1 and CDR2 from the germline V gene are SGHRS and YFSETQ. CDR3 length: 15 amino acids. Trimming took off 0 bases at V and 5 bases at J, with 11 bases between the two ends.

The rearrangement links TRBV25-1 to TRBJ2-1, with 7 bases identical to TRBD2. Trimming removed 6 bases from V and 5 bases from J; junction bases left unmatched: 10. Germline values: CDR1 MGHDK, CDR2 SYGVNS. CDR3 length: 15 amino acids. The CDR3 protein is CASRTGTTLNNEQFF. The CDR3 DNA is TGTGCCAGCAGGACCGGGACTACTTTAAACAATGAGCAGTTCTTC.

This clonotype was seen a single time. The CDR3 reads CASSTTGTDRGTDTQYF. CDR3 DNA sequence: TGTGCCAGCAGTACCACCGGGACCGACAGGGGCACAGATACGCAGTATTTT. The rearrangement joins TRBV12-3 or TRBV12-4 to TRBJ2-3, with TRBD1 matching 7 bases. This CDR3 region has 17 residues. Losses at the gene ends were 5 bases for V and 1 base for J; bases not matched to a gene: 12.

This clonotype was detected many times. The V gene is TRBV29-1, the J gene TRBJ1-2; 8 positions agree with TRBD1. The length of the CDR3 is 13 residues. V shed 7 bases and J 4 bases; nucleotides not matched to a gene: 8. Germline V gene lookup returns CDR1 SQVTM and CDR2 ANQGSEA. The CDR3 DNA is TGCAGCGACGAAGGACAGGGCCCCTATGGCTACACCTTC. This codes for CSDEGQGPYGYTF. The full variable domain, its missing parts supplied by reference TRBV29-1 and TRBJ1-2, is SAVISQKPSRDICQRGTSLTIQCQVDSQVTMMFWYRQQPGQSLTLIATANQGSEATYESGFVIDKFPISRPNLTFSTLTVSNMSPEDSSIYLCSDEGQGPYGYTFGSGTRLTVV.

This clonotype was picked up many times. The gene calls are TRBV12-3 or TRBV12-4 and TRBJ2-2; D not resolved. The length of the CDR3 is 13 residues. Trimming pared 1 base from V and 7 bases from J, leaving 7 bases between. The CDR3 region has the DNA TGTGCCAGCAGTTTAGACTCGATCGGGGAGCTGTTTTTT. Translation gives CASSLDSIGELFF.

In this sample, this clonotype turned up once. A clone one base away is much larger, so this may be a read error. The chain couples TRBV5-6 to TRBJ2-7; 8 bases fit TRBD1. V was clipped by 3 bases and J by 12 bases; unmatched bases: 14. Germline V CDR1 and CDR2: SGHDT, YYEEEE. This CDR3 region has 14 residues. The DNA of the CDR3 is TGTGCCAGCAGCTACGGACAGGGTCAAGAGACCCGGTACTTC. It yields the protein CASSYGQGQETRYF. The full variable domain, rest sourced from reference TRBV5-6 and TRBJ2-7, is DAGVTQSPTHLIKTRGQQVTLRCSPKSGHDTVSWYQQALGQGPQFIFQYYEEEERQRGNFPDRFSGHQFPNYSSELNVNALLLGDSALYLCASSYGQGQETRYFGPGTRLTVT.

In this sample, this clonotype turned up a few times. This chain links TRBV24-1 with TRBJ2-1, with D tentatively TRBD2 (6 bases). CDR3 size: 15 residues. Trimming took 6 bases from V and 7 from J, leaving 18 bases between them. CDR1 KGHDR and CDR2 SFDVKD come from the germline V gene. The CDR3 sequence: CATSLPGATSNEQFF. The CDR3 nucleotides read TGTGCCACCAGTCTTCCGGGAGCTACTTCTAATGAGCAGTTCTTC.

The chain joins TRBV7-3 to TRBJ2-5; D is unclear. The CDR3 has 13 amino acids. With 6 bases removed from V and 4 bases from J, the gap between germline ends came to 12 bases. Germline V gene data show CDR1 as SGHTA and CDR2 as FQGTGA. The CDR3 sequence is CASSPNRGETQYF. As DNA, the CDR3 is TGTGCCAGCAGTCCTAATAGAGGAGAGACCCAGTACTTC.

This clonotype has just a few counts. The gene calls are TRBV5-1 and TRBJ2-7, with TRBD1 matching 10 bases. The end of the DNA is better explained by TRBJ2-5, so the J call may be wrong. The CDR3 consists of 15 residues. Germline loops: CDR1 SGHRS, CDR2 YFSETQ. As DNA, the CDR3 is TGCGCCAGCAGCTTGGAGGGACAGGGGACGGGGACCCAGTACTTC. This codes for CASSLEGQGTGTQYF.

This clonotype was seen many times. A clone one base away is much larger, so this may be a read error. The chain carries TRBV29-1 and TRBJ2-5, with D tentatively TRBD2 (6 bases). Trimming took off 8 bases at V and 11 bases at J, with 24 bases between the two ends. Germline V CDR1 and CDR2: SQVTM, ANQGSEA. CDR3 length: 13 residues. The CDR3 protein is CSTTSTGGNEQYF. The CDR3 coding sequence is TGCAGCACAACCTCCACTGGGGGGAATGAGCAGTACTTC.

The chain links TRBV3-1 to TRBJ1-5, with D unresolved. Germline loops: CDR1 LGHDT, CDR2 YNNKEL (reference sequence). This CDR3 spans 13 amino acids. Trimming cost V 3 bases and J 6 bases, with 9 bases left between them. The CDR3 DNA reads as TGTGCCAGCAGCCATAATTCAGGTCAGCCCCAGCATTTT. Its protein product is CASSHNSGQPQHF. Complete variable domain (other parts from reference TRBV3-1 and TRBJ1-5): DTAVSQTPKYLVTQMGNDKSIKCEQNLGHDTMYWYKQDSKKFLKIMFSYNNKELIINETVPNRFSPKSPDKAHLNLHINSLELGDSAVYFCASSHNSGQPQHFGDGTRLSIL.

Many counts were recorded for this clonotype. The CDR3 spells CASRSQEPGGNEQFF. The CDR3 bases are TGTGCCAGCAGGTCACAGGAGCCGGGGGGGAATGAGCAGTTCTTC. The chain recombines TRBV12-3 or TRBV12-4 with TRBJ2-1; 8 positions agree with TRBD2. V dropped 6 bases and J dropped 7; count of bases not matched to a gene: 11. CDR3 length: 15 residues.

In DNA, the CDR3 is TGCAGTGCCAAGCCGTGGGCGGAGACCCAGTACTTC. Amino acid sequence: CSAKPWAETQYF. The chain joins TRBV20-1 to TRBJ2-5; D gene uncertain. Germline CDR1 and CDR2: DFQATT and SNEGSKA (reference sequence). Trimming left V 6 bases short and J 5 bases short, with 13 bases between. CDR3 size: 12 residues.

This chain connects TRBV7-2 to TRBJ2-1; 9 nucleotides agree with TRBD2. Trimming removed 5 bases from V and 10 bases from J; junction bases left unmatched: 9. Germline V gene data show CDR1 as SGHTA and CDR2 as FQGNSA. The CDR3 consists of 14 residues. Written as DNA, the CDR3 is TGTGCCAGCAGCGTCTCAGTAGCGGGAGACGAGCAGTTCTTC. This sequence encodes CASSVSVAGDEQFF.

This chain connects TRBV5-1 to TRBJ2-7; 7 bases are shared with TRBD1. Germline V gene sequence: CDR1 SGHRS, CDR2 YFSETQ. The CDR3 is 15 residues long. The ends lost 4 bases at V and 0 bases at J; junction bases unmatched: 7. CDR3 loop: CASSVAGTASYEQYF. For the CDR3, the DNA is TGCGCCAGCAGCGTCGCCGGGACAGCCTCCTACGAGCAGTACTTC.

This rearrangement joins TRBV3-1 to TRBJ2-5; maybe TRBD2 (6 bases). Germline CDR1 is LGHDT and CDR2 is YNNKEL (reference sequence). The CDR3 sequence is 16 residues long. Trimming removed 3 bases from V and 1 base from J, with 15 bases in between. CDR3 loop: CASSQGRAGTQETQYF. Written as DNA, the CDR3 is TGTGCCAGCAGCCAGGGACGAGCGGGTACCCAAGAGACCCAGTACTTC.

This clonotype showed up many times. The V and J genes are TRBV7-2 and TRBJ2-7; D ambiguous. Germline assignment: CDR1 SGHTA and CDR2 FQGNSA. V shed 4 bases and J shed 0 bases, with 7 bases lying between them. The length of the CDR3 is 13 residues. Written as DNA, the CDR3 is TGTGCCAGCAGCTCCCGATTCTCCTACGAGCAGTACTTC. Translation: CASSSRFSYEQYF.